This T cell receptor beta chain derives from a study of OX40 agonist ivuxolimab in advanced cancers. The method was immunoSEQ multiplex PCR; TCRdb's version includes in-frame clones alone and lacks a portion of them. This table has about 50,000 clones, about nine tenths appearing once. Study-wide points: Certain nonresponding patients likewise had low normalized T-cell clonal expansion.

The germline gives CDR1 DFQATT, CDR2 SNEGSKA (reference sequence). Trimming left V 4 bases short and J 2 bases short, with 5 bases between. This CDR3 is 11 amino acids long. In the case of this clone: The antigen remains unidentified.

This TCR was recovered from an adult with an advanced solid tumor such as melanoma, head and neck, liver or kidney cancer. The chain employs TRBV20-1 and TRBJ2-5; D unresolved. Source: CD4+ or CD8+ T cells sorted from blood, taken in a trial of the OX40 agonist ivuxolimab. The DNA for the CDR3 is TGCAGTGCTAATAGGCAAGAGACCCAGTACTTC. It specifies CSANRQETQYF.